These 31 T cell receptor beta chains were all obtained from the same sample, sequenced in a study of blood T cell repertoires in COVID-19. Here immunoSEQ multiplex PCR was the method, and the copy in TCRdb shows in-frame clones only, minus some. This table holds around 330,000 clones, roughly nine tenths found once. Material for sequencing was PBMCs or T cells enriched from blood (not recorded which). The receptor source for this set is a man in his sixties who had recovered from COVID-19.

The rearrangement links TRBV6-6 to TRBJ2-1; 11 nucleotides agree with TRBD1. The length of the CDR3 is 16 residues. With V trimmed by 5 bases and J by 9 bases, 12 bases remained unmatched. In germline, CDR1 is MNHNY, CDR2 SVGAGI (reference sequence). CDR3 in amino acids: CASSRSRGQGEIEQFF. DNA for the CDR3: TGTGCCAGCAGTCGATCCCGGGGACAGGGGGAAATTGAGCAGTTCTTC.

The chain has TRBV25-1 and TRBJ2-5; TRBD1 agrees at 8 bases. The CDR3 runs to 17 residues. Germline CDR1 is MGHDK and CDR2 is SYGVNS. With V trimmed by 3 bases and J by 4 bases, 13 bases remained unmatched. The CDR3 is CASSDPDRGEGLETQYF. The CDR3, as DNA: TGTGCCAGCAGTGACCCCGACAGGGGCGAGGGACTAGAGACCCAGTACTTC.

The chain joins TRBV3-1 (or the pseudogene TRBV3-2) to TRBJ1-1; maybe TRBD1 (5 bases). The CDR3 contains 14 residues. The germline CDR1 and CDR2 sequences are LGHDT and YNNKEL (reference sequence). V was clipped by 5 bases and J by 0 bases, with 10 bases between them. The CDR3, as DNA: TGTGCCAGCAGCATCCCAGGGATGAACACTGAAGCTTTCTTT. Translation: CASSIPGMNTEAFF.

The chain is built from TRBV19 and TRBJ1-5; no firm D call. V was trimmed by 3 bases and J by 4 bases, leaving 10 bases between them. CDR3 size: 14 residues. Germline V gene sequence: CDR1 LNHDA, CDR2 SQIVND (reference sequence). The CDR3 DNA sequence: TGTGCCAGTAGTATCACCGGGGAAAATCAGCCCCAGCATTTT. Amino acid sequence: CASSITGENQPQHF.

The chain joins TRBV15 to TRBJ1-6, with D uncertain. Germline CDR1 reads LNHNV; CDR2 reads YYDKDF (reference sequence). The CDR3 totals 16 residues. Deletions cut 0 bases from V and 18 bases from J, with 24 bases between. CDR3 in DNA: TGTGCCACCAGCAGAGATCGGGAGATCTCTTTGCGACCAGCCCACTTT. This sequence encodes CATSRDREISLRPAHF.

This clone was detected once. V gene TRBV25-1 combines with J gene TRBJ2-1, with D possibly TRBD1 on 7 matching bases. Per germline, CDR1 MGHDK and CDR2 SYGVNS. V gave up 5 bases and J gave up 6 bases, with 14 bases separating them. The CDR3 has 14 amino acids. The DNA for the CDR3 is TGTGCCAGCAGTTTGACCAGGGGGGCCAATGAGCAGTTCTTC. Translating it yields CASSLTRGANEQFF.

This chain links TRBV12-2 with TRBJ2-5; the D call in the table, TRBD2, was not verified against the DNA. TRBV12-2 is a known pseudogene. The CDR3 spans 16 residues. The CDR3 loop is CASRLVLATDPGAQYF. The CDR3 DNA follows: TGTGCAAGTCGCTTAGTTCTCGCTACCGACCCCGGGGCCCAGTACTTC.

The chain uses TRBV2 and TRBJ1-5; 8 positions agree with TRBD1. Germline loops: CDR1 SNHLY, CDR2 FYNNEI. The ends lost 6 bases at V and 10 bases at J; junction bases unmatched: 8. The CDR3 loop spans 13 amino acids. The DNA for the CDR3 is TGTGCCAGCAGGGGGACAGGTCCAGGACCCCAGCATTTT. Translation gives CASRGTGPGPQHF.

The chain recombines TRBV19 with TRBJ2-7; TRBD2 might be the D (5 bases). Germline V gene data show CDR1 as LNHDA and CDR2 as SQIVND (reference sequence). V was clipped by 1 base and J by 2 bases, with 12 bases between them. The CDR3 runs 15 residues. CDR3 coding DNA: TGTGCCAGTAGTATAGTATCCGGGAACACCTACGAGCAGTACTTC. It is translated as CASSIVSGNTYEQYF. The full variable domain, with the rest looked up from reference TRBV19 and TRBJ2-7, is DGGITQSPKYLFRKEGQNVTLSCEQNLNHDAMYWYRQDPGQGLRLIYYSQIVNDFQKGDIAEGYSVSREKKESFPLTVTSAQKNPTAFYLCASSIVSGNTYEQYFGPGTRLTVT.

The chain carries TRBV24-1 and TRBJ1-5; D not resolved. CDR1 is KGHDR, CDR2 SFDVKD, per germline. The CDR3 runs to 14 residues. With 0 bases removed from V and 1 base from J, the gap between germline ends came to 3 bases. CDR3 sequence reads: CATSDLSSNQPQHF. The CDR3 region has the DNA TGTGCCACCAGTGATTTGAGCAGCAATCAGCCCCAGCATTTT.

V gene TRBV2 combines with J gene TRBJ2-5; 10 bases map to TRBD1. Germline lookup yields CDR1 SNHLY and CDR2 FYNNEI. CDR3 size: 14 residues. V lost 6 bases, J lost 4 bases, and 5 bases stayed unmatched. This chain's CDR3 is CASRQDRGSETQYF. The CDR3 nucleotides read TGTGCCAGCAGGCAGGACAGGGGGTCAGAGACCCAGTACTTC.

The genes are TRBV7-9 and TRBJ2-5; 7 bases align to TRBD2. V lost 3 bases and J lost 4; bases outside the gene matches: 5. The CDR3 has 14 residues. CDR1 is SEHNR and CDR2 is FQNEAQ in the germline V gene (reference sequence). CDR3 in amino acids: CASSFAREGETQYF. CDR3 sequence (DNA): TGTGCCAGCAGCTTTGCCAGGGAGGGAGAGACCCAGTACTTC.

The chain combines TRBV10-1 with TRBJ1-1, with D hard to call. The CDR3 loop spans 21 amino acids. V was trimmed by 6 bases and J by 2 bases, leaving 34 bases between them. Germline assignment: CDR1 WNHNN and CDR2 SYGVQD (reference sequence). CDR3 sequence (DNA): TGCGCCAGCAGCTCTGCCTTACAACAGTTAGGTCTGGGTTGCGTTAACACTGAAGCTTTCTTT. This sequence encodes CASSSALQQLGLGCVNTEAFF.

The J gene is TRBJ1-1, the V gene TRBV5-4, with 9 bases lining up with TRBD1. V shed 0 bases, J shed 8 bases, and the junction held 2 bases outside the gene matches. Germline-derived CDR1 and CDR2 are SGHNT and YYREEE (reference sequence). The CDR3 is 13 residues long. CDR3 DNA: TGTGCCAGCAGCTTGGGCGGGACAGGGGAAGCTTTCTTT. Protein: CASSLGGTGEAFF.

The J gene is TRBJ2-7, the V gene TRBV5-8; 11 bases match TRBD2. Per the germline V gene, CDR1 is SGHTS and CDR2 is YDEGEE. J gave up 4 bases and V 0 bases, and 9 bases lay outside the gene matches. CDR3 length equals 17 residues. The CDR3 nucleotides read TGTGCCAGCAGCTTGGGTCTTAGCGGGAGGGCCGGATACGAGCAGTACTTC. Its protein is CASSLGLSGRAGYEQYF. Together with reference TRBV5-8 and TRBJ2-7, the CDR3 gives the full variable domain: EAGVTQSPTHLIKTRGQQATLRCSPISGHTSVYWYQQALGLGLQFLLWYDEGEERNRGNFPPRFSGRQFPNYSSELNVNALELEDSALYLCASSLGLSGRAGYEQYFGPGTRLTVT.

The chain has TRBV10-2 and TRBJ2-7, with TRBD2 matching over 10 bases. The germline CDR1 and CDR2 sequences are WSHSY and SAAADI. This CDR3 comprises 14 residues. V was pared by 8 bases and J by 7 bases, with 11 bases of the junction left unmatched. CDR3 sequence reads: CASQPSGRVEEQYF. For the CDR3, the DNA is TGCGCCAGCCAACCCAGCGGGAGGGTGGAGGAGCAGTACTTC.

With respect to this clone: Sequence at one end of the junction differs from germline and may be a read error. The chain recombines TRBV7-9 with TRBJ2-1, with D maybe TRBD2 (6 bases). CDR3 length: 14 residues. Germline V gene data show CDR1 as SEHNR and CDR2 as FQNEAQ (reference sequence). The CDR3 region is CASSFRDSNNEQFF. The DNA of the CDR3 is TGTGCCAGCAGCTTCCGGGACTCCAACAATGAGCAGTTCTTC.

This clone was seen a single time. The V gene is TRBV30, the J gene TRBJ2-7, with D possibly TRBD2 on 5 matching bases. Germline CDR1 reads GTSNPN; CDR2 reads SVGIG (reference sequence). This CDR3 has 15 residues. V lost 0 bases, J lost 6 bases, and 18 bases lay in between. CDR3: CAWSVKTRANGEQYF. The CDR3 region has the DNA TGTGCCTGGAGTGTAAAGACGCGGGCAAACGGCGAGCAGTACTTC.

The chain links TRBV18 to TRBJ2-1; TRBD2 agrees at 11 bases. This CDR3 contains 15 residues. Trimming cost V 5 bases and J 5 bases; bases outside gene matches: 5. Germline CDR1 KGHSH, CDR2 LQKENI. In nucleotides, the CDR3 is TGTGCCAGCTCAGTAGCGGGAGGGTTGCACAATGAGCAGTTCTTC. Amino acids: CASSVAGGLHNEQFF.

The rearrangement joins TRBV25-1 to TRBJ2-7, with TRBD1 as a possible D gene (6 bases). This CDR3 contains 13 residues. Trimming pared 5 bases from V and 1 base from J, leaving 9 bases between. Germline V CDR1 and CDR2: MGHDK, SYGVNS. The CDR3 DNA is TGTGCCAGCAGTACGACAGGTTCCTACGAGCAGTACTTC. Encoded protein: CASSTTGSYEQYF.

Only a few counts were recorded for this clone. The chain combines TRBV10-3 with TRBJ2-7; 10 positions match TRBD1. The CDR3 has 14 residues. V shed 3 bases, J shed 3 bases, and the junction held 2 bases outside the gene matches. Germline V gene lookup returns CDR1 ENHRY and CDR2 SYGVKD. The CDR3 DNA is TGTGCCATCAGTGACGGGACAGGGGTCTACGAGCAGTACTTC. Translation gives CAISDGTGVYEQYF.

V usage is TRBV19 and J usage is TRBJ1-5; TRBD1 aligns across 8 bases. Per germline, CDR1 LNHDA and CDR2 SQIVND (reference sequence). The CDR3 runs 15 residues. V gave up 5 bases and J gave up 1 base; unmatched junction bases: 4. CDR3 amino acids: CASSPWTGSNQPQHF. CDR3 sequence (DNA): TGTGCCAGTAGTCCTTGGACAGGGAGCAATCAGCCCCAGCATTTT.

The rearrangement links TRBV5-1 to TRBJ2-7; a possible D gene is TRBD1 (5 bases). V shed 5 bases and J shed 3 bases, with 9 bases lying between them. Germline CDR1 and CDR2: SGHRS and YFSETQ. The CDR3 has 12 amino acids. The CDR3: CASSFDSYEQYF. The CDR3 coding sequence is TGCGCCAGCAGTTTCGACAGCTACGAGCAGTACTTC.

The rearrangement links TRBV5-6 to TRBJ1-2; possible D gene TRBD1, 6 bases. CDR1 SGHDT and CDR2 YYEEEE come from the germline V gene. Trimming left V 3 bases short and J 6 bases short, with 21 bases between. The CDR3 spans 16 residues. CDR3 in DNA: TGTGCCAGCAGCTCTAATACTTGGACAGTGGTAGATGGCTACACCTTC. This encodes CASSSNTWTVVDGYTF.

The chain couples TRBV20-1 to TRBJ1-1, with TRBD1 as a possible D gene (6 bases). Trimming removed 3 bases at V and 1 base at J, with 15 bases between. The CDR3 spans 15 residues. CDR1 DFQATT and CDR2 SNEGSKA come from the germline V gene (reference sequence). CDR3 protein: CSASGGGGWNTEAFF. The CDR3 DNA reads as TGCAGTGCTAGTGGGGGAGGGGGATGGAACACTGAAGCTTTCTTT.

The chain recombines TRBV7-3 with TRBJ2-2; 8 nucleotides match TRBD2. The CDR3 consists of 15 residues. CDR1 is SGHTA, CDR2 FQGTGA, per germline. V gave up 6 bases and J gave up 5 bases; unmatched junction bases: 8. The CDR3 coding sequence is TGTGCCAGCAGACCCCTGGGCGGGAGGACCGGGGAGCTGTTTTTT. Its protein product is CASRPLGGRTGELFF.

This chain uses TRBV5-5 with TRBJ2-2; a possible D gene is TRBD2 (5 bases). The CDR3 sequence is 16 residues long. Trimming stripped 5 bases from V and 0 bases from J, with 14 bases between. Germline assignment: CDR1 SGHKS and CDR2 YYEKEE (reference sequence). In DNA, the CDR3 is TGTGCCAGCAGTTTAGCGAACCCGACGAACACCGGGGAGCTGTTTTTT. Amino acids: CASSLANPTNTGELFF. Full variable domain (missing parts from reference TRBV5-5 and TRBJ2-2): DAGVTQSPTHLIKTRGQQVTLRCSPISGHKSVSWYQQVLGQGPQFIFQYYEKEERGRGNFPDRFSARQFPNYSSELNVNALLLGDSALYLCASSLANPTNTGELFFGEGSRLTVL.

This sequence joins TRBV9 and TRBJ1-3; 7 bases are shared with TRBD1. There are 15 residues in the CDR3. J lost 4 bases, V lost 0 bases, and 4 bases had no gene match. CDR1 is SGDLS and CDR2 is YYNGEE in the germline V gene. The CDR3 sequence: CASSVGQGYGNTIYF. As DNA, the CDR3 is TGTGCCAGCAGCGTAGGACAGGGTTACGGAAACACCATATATTTT.

The genes are TRBV19 and TRBJ2-2, with 8 bases that match TRBD1. CDR1 LNHDA and CDR2 SQIVND come from the germline V gene (reference sequence). The CDR3 is 14 residues long. V shed 5 bases and J 6 bases; nucleotides not matched to a gene: 5. The CDR3 loop reads CASSGQGQAGELFF. As DNA, the CDR3 is TGTGCCAGTAGTGGACAGGGTCAGGCCGGGGAGCTGTTTTTT.

This clone was recorded once. The chain combines TRBV30 with TRBJ1-2; a weak D match, TRBD1 (5 bases). V gave up 4 bases and J gave up 0 bases, with 18 bases separating them. This CDR3 contains 16 residues. Germline V CDR1 and CDR2: GTSNPN, SVGIG (reference sequence). CDR3 in DNA: TGTGCCTGGAAATATGGACACCACTTAGCTAACTATGGCTACACCTTC. It encodes CAWKYGHHLANYGYTF.

Notes on this clone: The identical CDR3 is also encoded by other nucleotide sequences in the sample. The V gene is TRBV24-1, the J gene TRBJ1-2; 10 bases match TRBD1. This CDR3 is 15 amino acids long. V lost 3 bases and J lost 5; bases outside the gene matches: 5. Germline CDR1 and CDR2: KGHDR and SFDVKD. DNA for the CDR3: TGTGCCACCAGTGATCCGGGACAGGGGAGTTATGGCTACACCTTC. Its protein product is CATSDPGQGSYGYTF.